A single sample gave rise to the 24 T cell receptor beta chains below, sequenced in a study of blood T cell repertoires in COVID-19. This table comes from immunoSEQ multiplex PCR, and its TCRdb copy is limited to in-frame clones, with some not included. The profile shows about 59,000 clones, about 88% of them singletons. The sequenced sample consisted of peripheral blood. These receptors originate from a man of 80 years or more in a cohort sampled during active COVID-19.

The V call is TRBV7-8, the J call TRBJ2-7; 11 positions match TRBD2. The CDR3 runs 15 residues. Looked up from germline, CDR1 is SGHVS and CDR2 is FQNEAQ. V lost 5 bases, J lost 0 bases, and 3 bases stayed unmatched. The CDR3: CASSRTSGGSYEQYF. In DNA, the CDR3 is TGTGCCAGCAGCCGAACTAGCGGGGGCTCCTACGAGCAGTACTTC.

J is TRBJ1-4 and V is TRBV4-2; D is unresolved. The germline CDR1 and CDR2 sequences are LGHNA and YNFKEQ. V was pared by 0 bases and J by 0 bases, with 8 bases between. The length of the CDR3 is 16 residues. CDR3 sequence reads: CASSQDSSATNEKLFF. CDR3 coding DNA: TGTGCCAGCAGCCAAGATAGTTCCGCAACTAATGAAAAACTGTTTTTT.

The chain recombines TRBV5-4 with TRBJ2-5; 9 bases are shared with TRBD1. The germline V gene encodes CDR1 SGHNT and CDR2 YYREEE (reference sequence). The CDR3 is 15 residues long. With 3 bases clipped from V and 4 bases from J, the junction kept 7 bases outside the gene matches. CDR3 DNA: TGTGCCAGCAGCTCGGGACAGGGAGGGGGAGAGACCCAGTACTTC. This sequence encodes CASSSGQGGGETQYF.

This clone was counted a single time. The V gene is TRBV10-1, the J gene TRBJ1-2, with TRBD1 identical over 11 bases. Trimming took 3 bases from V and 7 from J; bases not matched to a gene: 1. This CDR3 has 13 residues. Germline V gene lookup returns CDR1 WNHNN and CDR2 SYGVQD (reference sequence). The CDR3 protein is CASSDGTGGGYTF. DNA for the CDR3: TGCGCCAGCAGTGACGGGACAGGGGGTGGCTACACCTTC.

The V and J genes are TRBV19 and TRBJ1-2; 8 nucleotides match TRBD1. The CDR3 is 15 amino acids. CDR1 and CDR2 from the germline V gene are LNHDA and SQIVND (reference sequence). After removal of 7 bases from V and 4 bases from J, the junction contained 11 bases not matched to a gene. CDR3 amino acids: CASNLFGTGSYGYTF. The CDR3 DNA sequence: TGTGCCAGTAACCTATTCGGGACAGGATCCTATGGCTACACCTTC.

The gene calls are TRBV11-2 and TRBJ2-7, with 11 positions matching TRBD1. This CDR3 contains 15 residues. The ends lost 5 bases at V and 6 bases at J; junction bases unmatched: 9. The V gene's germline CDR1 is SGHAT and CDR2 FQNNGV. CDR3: CASSATWGQGGEQYF. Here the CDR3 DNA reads TGTGCCAGCAGCGCCACCTGGGGACAGGGGGGCGAGCAGTACTTC.

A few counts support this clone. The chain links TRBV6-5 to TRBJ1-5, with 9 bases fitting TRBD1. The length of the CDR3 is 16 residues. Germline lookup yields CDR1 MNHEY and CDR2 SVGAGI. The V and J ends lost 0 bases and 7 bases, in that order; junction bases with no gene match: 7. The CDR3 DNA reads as TGTGCCAGCAGTTACTCGGCGGGACAGGGAACGCAGCCCCAGCATTTT. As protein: CASSYSAGQGTQPQHF.

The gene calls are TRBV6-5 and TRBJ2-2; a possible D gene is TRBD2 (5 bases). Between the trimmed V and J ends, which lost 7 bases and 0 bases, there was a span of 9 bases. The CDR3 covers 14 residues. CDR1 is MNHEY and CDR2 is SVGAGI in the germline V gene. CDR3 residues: CASNGVTNTGELFF. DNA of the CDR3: TGTGCCAGCAACGGGGTCACGAACACCGGGGAGCTGTTTTTT.

CDR3 protein: CATSDSTSGGHTGELFF. The CDR3 nucleotides read TGTGCCACCAGTGATTCGACTAGCGGGGGACACACCGGGGAGCTGTTTTTT. The chain couples TRBV24-1 to TRBJ2-2, with 12 bases fitting TRBD2. The CDR3 totals 17 residues. Germline V gene lookup returns CDR1 KGHDR and CDR2 SFDVKD. V shed 2 bases and J 3 bases; nucleotides not matched to a gene: 3.

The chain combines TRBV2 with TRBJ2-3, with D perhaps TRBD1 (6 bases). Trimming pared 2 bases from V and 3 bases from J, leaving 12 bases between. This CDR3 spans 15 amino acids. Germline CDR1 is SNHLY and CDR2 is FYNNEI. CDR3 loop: CASSEQGLRTDTQYF. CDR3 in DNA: TGTGCCAGCAGTGAACAGGGGCTGAGAACAGATACGCAGTATTTT.

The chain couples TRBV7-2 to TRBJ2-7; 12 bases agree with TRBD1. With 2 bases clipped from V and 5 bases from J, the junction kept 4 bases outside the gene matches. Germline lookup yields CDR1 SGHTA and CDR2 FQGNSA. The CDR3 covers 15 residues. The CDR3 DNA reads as TGTGCCAGCAGCTTATTTGGGACAGGGGGCCACGAGCAGTACTTC. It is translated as CASSLFGTGGHEQYF.

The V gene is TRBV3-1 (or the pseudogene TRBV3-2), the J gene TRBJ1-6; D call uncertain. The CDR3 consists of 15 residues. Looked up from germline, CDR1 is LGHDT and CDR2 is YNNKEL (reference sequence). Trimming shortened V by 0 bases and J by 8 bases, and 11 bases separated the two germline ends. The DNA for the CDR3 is TGTGCCAGCAGCCAAGAGCAGTTTGGAGATTCACCCCTCCACTTT. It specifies CASSQEQFGDSPLHF.

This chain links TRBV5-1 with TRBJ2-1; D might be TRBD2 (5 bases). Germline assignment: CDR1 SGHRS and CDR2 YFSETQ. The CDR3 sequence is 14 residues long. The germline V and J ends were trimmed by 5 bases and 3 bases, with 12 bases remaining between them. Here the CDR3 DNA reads TGCGCCAGCAGTCCGGACGGGAACTACAATGAGCAGTTCTTC. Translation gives CASSPDGNYNEQFF.

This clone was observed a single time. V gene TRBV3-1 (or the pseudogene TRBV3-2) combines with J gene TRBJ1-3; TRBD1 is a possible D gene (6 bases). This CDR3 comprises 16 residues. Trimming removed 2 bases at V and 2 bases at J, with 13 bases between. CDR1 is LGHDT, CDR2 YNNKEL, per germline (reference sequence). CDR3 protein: CASSQPLTGTGNTIYF. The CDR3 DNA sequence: TGTGCCAGCAGCCAACCTTTGACAGGAACTGGAAACACCATATATTTT.

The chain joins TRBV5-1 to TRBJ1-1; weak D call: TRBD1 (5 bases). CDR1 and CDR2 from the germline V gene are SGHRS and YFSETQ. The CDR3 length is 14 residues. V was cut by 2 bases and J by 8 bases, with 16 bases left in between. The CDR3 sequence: CASSFQGGGEEAFF. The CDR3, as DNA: TGCGCCAGCAGCTTTCAGGGTGGCGGGGAAGAAGCTTTCTTT.

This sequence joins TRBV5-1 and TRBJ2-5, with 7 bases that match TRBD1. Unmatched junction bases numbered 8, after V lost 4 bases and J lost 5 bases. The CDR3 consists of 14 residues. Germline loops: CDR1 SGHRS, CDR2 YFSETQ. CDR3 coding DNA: TGCGCCAGCAGCATGACAGGGAAATTGGAGACCCAGTACTTC. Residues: CASSMTGKLETQYF.

The CDR3 nucleotides read TGTGCCAGCTCGCCCACATTGCAAGAGACCCAGTACTTC. As protein: CASSPTLQETQYF. The chain has TRBV18 and TRBJ2-5; D not certain. The germline V and J ends were trimmed by 6 bases and 2 bases, with 10 bases remaining between them. The CDR3 sequence is 13 residues long. Per germline, CDR1 KGHSH and CDR2 LQKENI.

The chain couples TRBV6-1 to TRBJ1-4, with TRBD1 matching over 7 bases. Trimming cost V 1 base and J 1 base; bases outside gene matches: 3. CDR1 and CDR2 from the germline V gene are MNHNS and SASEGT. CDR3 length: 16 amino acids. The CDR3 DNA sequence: TGTGCCAGCAGTGAAGTGGCAGGGGGAACTAATGAAAAACTGTTTTTT. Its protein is CASSEVAGGTNEKLFF.

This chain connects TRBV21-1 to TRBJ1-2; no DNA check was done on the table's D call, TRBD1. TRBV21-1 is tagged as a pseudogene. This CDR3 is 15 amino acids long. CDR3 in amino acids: CASSKINRAGYGYTF. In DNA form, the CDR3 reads TGTGCCAGCAGCAAGATCAACAGGGCGGGCTATGGCTACACCTTC.

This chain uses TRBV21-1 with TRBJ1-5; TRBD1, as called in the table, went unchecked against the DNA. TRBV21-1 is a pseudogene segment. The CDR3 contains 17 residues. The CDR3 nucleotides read TGTGCCACCCCTCCGGGACAGGCGAAGGATAGCAATCAGCCCCAGCATTTT. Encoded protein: CATPPGQAKDSNQPQHF.

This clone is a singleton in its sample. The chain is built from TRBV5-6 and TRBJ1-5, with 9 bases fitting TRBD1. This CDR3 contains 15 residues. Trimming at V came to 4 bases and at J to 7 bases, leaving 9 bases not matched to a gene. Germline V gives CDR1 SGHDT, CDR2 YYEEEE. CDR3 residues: CASSPGGTGSQPQHF. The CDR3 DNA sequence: TGTGCCAGCAGCCCGGGCGGGACAGGGAGCCAGCCCCAGCATTTT.

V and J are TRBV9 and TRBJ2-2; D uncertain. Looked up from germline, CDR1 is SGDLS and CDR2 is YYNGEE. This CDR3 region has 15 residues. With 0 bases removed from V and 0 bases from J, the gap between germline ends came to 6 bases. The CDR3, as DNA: TGTGCCAGCAGCGTAGCGGTCGCGAACACCGGGGAGCTGTTTTTT. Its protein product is CASSVAVANTGELFF.

The CDR3: CASSRIPTETQYF. Written as DNA, the CDR3 is TGTGCCAGCAGCCGAATCCCTACAGAGACCCAGTACTTC. The J gene is TRBJ2-5, the V gene TRBV12-3 or TRBV12-4; D is unresolved. V shed 6 bases and J shed 4 bases, with 12 bases lying between them. The CDR3 consists of 13 residues.

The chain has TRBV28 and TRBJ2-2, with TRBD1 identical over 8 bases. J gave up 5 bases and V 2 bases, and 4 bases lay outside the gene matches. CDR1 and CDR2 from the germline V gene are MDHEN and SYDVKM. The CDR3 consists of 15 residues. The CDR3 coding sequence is TGTGCCAGCAGTTTACTGGACAGGGCGACCGGGGAGCTGTTTTTT. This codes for CASSLLDRATGELFF.